Below, one T cell receptor (beta chain) is given with its context. What it recognizes is unknown. The record originates from a study of cytomegalovirus exposure and HLA in healthy donors. The wider study: Researchers previously reported finding some 110 million unique TCR beta sequences from roughly 200 million T cells.

This CDR3 has 15 residues. Trimming stripped 6 bases from V and 6 bases from J, with 20 bases between. From germline, CDR1 is SGHVS and CDR2 FNYEAQ. The PCR employed 60 Vbeta primers together with 13 Jbeta primers. TCRdb's table, derived via immunoSEQ multiplex PCR, lists solely in-frame clones and lacks some. The top ten hold over 10% of the sample, which has 170,000 or so clones, around 80% seen once. Findings and limits, study-wide: Indistinguishable V segments, including TRBV6-2 and TRBV6-3, were excluded. Evidence from a later analysis indicated that most CMV-associated TCR beta chains looked HLA-restricted. Presence/absence analyses treated sequencing depth as roughly uniform across donors.

The TCR sequence derives from a woman between 45 and 60 years old in good health and CMV-seropositive. J is TRBJ1-1 and V is TRBV7-6; weak D call: TRBD1 (5 bases). The sequenced sample consisted of PBMCs. The CDR3 sequence: CASRPPGGDWSEAFF. The CDR3 coding sequence is TGTGCCAGCAGACCCCCGGGGGGGGATTGGTCTGAAGCTTTCTTT. The variable domain in full, with the rest retrieved from reference TRBV7-6 and TRBJ1-1, is GAGVSQSPRYKVTKRGQDVALRCDPISGHVSLYWYRQALGQGPEFLTYFNYEAQQDKSGLPNDRFSAERPEGSISTLTIQRTEQRDSAMYRCASRPPGGDWSEAFFGQGTRLTVV.